A selection of T cell receptor beta chains follows, all from one sample in a study of beta chain features in type 1 diabetes. Method: immunoSEQ multiplex PCR; TCRdb's copy keeps in-frame clones and lacks some. The data hold under 800,000 clones, with 15% to 17% observed a single time. The sequenced sample consisted of naive CD4+ T cells from blood. All receptors derive from a man between 18 and 29 years old in good health. Each CDR3 is given with its conserved first and last residue. D genes are given only for firm matches. Size is omitted from some rows. Given values are once, few, many or a class for expanded clones.

j_gene: TRBJ2-3
abundance: .
v_gene: TRBV6-1
d_gene: TRBD1
CDR3nt: TGTGCCAGCTCTGGACAGGGGCCCCTTGGCACGCAGTATTTT
CDR3aa: CASSGQGPLGTQYF

j_gene: TRBJ2-3
abundance: .
v_gene: TRBV7-2
d_gene: TRBD1
CDR3nt: TGTGCCAACACGCCAGGGGGTGGCACAGATACGCAGTATTTT
CDR3aa: CANTPGGGTDTQYF

j_gene: TRBJ2-1
abundance: few
v_gene: TRBV5-1
d_gene: TRBD2
CDR3nt: TGCGCCAGCAGCTTGGTCGTTAGCGGGAGAAGTAATGAGCAGTTCTTC
CDR3aa: CASSLVVSGRSNEQFF

j_gene: TRBJ1-2
abundance: .
v_gene: TRBV25-1
d_gene: .
CDR3nt: TGTGCCAGCAGTGAATATAAAGGACAGAACTATGGCTACACCTTC
CDR3aa: CASSEYKGQNYGYTF

j_gene: TRBJ1-4
abundance: few
v_gene: TRBV25-1
d_gene: .
CDR3nt: TGTGCCATAAAAGACGTTAATGAAAAACTGTTTTTT
CDR3aa: CAIKDVNEKLFF

j_gene: TRBJ1-2
abundance: .
v_gene: TRBV30
d_gene: .
CDR3nt: TGTGCCTGGAGTGTACTAGGGAGTGGTGGCTACACCTTC
CDR3aa: CAWSVLGSGGYTF

j_gene: TRBJ1-1
abundance: few
v_gene: TRBV27
d_gene: TRBD1
CDR3nt: TGTGCCAGCAGTCTCGGACAGGGCTGGGAAGCTTTCTTT
CDR3aa: CASSLGQGWEAFF

j_gene: TRBJ2-3
abundance: few
v_gene: TRBV7-2
d_gene: .
CDR3nt: TGTGCCAGCAGCCCACGATTCCGGCCCAACACAGATACGCAGTATTTT
CDR3aa: CASSPRFRPNTDTQYF

j_gene: TRBJ2-2
abundance: few
v_gene: TRBV4-1
d_gene: TRBD1
CDR3nt: TGCGCCAGCAGCCAGCACTCACAGGGGGCGCGGGGCACCGGGGAGCTGTTTTTT
CDR3aa: CASSQHSQGARGTGELFF

j_gene: TRBJ2-1
abundance: few
v_gene: TRBV7-6
d_gene: .
CDR3nt: TGTGCCAGCAGCCGTAGCGCTTTTCGGGCCCCGGCGGGATACAATGAGCAGTTCTTC
CDR3aa: CASSRSAFRAPAGYNEQFF

j_gene: TRBJ1-1
abundance: few
v_gene: TRBV7-7
d_gene: TRBD1
CDR3nt: TGTGCCAGCAGCGTGGGACAGGGTCCTGAAGCTTTCTTT
CDR3aa: CASSVGQGPEAFF

j_gene: TRBJ2-1
abundance: few
v_gene: TRBV7-9
d_gene: .
CDR3nt: TGTGCCAGCAGCTTAGCAGGGGAGTATGAGCAGTTCTTC
CDR3aa: CASSLAGEYEQFF

j_gene: TRBJ2-3
abundance: few
v_gene: TRBV25-1
d_gene: .
CDR3nt: TGTGCCAGCAGTGACCGAAGGCAGGTCACAGATACGCAGTATTTT
CDR3aa: CASSDRRQVTDTQYF

j_gene: TRBJ2-3
abundance: .
v_gene: TRBV9
d_gene: .
CDR3nt: TGTGCCAGCAGCGTAGGCGTACTCAGTCAAGTGGATACGCAGTATTTT
CDR3aa: CASSVGVLSQVDTQYF

j_gene: TRBJ1-1
abundance: .
v_gene: TRBV6-6
d_gene: .
CDR3nt: TGTGCCAGCGCCCAGGCGGCTTTCTTT
CDR3aa: CASAQAAFF

j_gene: TRBJ2-3
abundance: .
v_gene: TRBV7-2
d_gene: .
CDR3nt: TGTGCCAGCAGCTCGACAATACCGCAGTATTTT
CDR3aa: CASSSTIPQYF

j_gene: TRBJ2-1
abundance: few
v_gene: TRBV9
d_gene: .
CDR3nt: TGTGCCAGCAGCGTCGCCCCAGGAGGGAGTGAGCAGTTCTTC
CDR3aa: CASSVAPGGSEQFF

j_gene: TRBJ2-7
abundance: .
v_gene: TRBV29-1
d_gene: TRBD1
CDR3nt: TGCAGCGTTAAAGTGGGGACAGGGGGCGGCTACGAGCAGTACTTC
CDR3aa: CSVKVGTGGGYEQYF

j_gene: TRBJ2-2
abundance: .
v_gene: TRBV18
d_gene: .
CDR3nt: TGTGCCAGCTCACCACAGGACATTTACTATACCGGGGAGCTGTTTTTT
CDR3aa: CASSPQDIYYTGELFF

j_gene: TRBJ1-5
abundance: .
v_gene: TRBV2
d_gene: .
CDR3nt: TGTGCCAGCACATTCGGCAGGGCGAGTCAGCCCCAGCATTTT
CDR3aa: CASTFGRASQPQHF

j_gene: TRBJ1-2
abundance: .
v_gene: TRBV28
d_gene: .
CDR3nt: TGTGCCAGCAGTTATACGGACAGTCTTTTCGGCTACACCTTC
CDR3aa: CASSYTDSLFGYTF

j_gene: TRBJ2-1
abundance: .
v_gene: TRBV7-2
d_gene: .
CDR3nt: TGTGCCAGCAGCCCGAGGGAGGAGCAGTTCTTC
CDR3aa: CASSPREEQFF

j_gene: TRBJ2-3
abundance: .
v_gene: TRBV9
d_gene: TRBD2
CDR3nt: TGTGCCAGCAGCCGTAGCGGGGGGGCTCTCACAGATACGCAGTATTTT
CDR3aa: CASSRSGGALTDTQYF

j_gene: TRBJ2-3
abundance: .
v_gene: TRBV6-5
d_gene: .
CDR3nt: TGTGCCAGCAGAACCCGGGGGAATAGCACAGATACGCAGTATTTT
CDR3aa: CASRTRGNSTDTQYF

j_gene: TRBJ2-3
abundance: .
v_gene: TRBV7-9
d_gene: TRBD2
CDR3nt: TGTGCCAGCAGCCCGACTAGCGGGAAAGTGGCAGATACGCAGTATTTT
CDR3aa: CASSPTSGKVADTQYF

j_gene: TRBJ2-7
abundance: few
v_gene: TRBV9
d_gene: .
CDR3nt: TGTGCCAGCAGCGTAGGGGTCCAGGGGACTGACGAGCAGTACTTC
CDR3aa: CASSVGVQGTDEQYF

j_gene: TRBJ1-2
abundance: few
v_gene: TRBV4-3
d_gene: .
CDR3nt: TGCGCCAGCAGCCCATCACCAGACCCGAACTATGGCTACACCTTC
CDR3aa: CASSPSPDPNYGYTF

j_gene: TRBJ2-1
abundance: .
v_gene: TRBV7-2
d_gene: TRBD2
CDR3nt: TGTGCCAGCAGCTTCACCCACCCGCGGGGGACCTACAATGAGCAGTTCTTC
CDR3aa: CASSFTHPRGTYNEQFF

j_gene: TRBJ1-1
abundance: few
v_gene: TRBV7-8
d_gene: TRBD1
CDR3nt: TGTGCCAGCAGCTTACCCCGTAACCGGAAGGGGGCCGCCCTAAACACTGAAGCTTTCTTT
CDR3aa: CASSLPRNRKGAALNTEAFF

j_gene: TRBJ2-2
abundance: few
v_gene: TRBV29-1
d_gene: .
CDR3nt: TGCAGCGTCAAGGGAGGTGGGACCGGGGAGCTGTTTTTT
CDR3aa: CSVKGGGTGELFF

j_gene: TRBJ1-5
abundance: once
v_gene: TRBV2
d_gene: TRBD1
CDR3nt: TGTGCCAGCAAAGGCGAGGGGGCTAGCAATCAGCCCCAGCATTTT
CDR3aa: CASKGEGASNQPQHF

j_gene: TRBJ1-1
abundance: .
v_gene: TRBV7-9
d_gene: .
CDR3nt: TGTGCCAGCAGCCCCCATGGGGGGGGGAACACTGAAGCTTTCTTT
CDR3aa: CASSPHGGGNTEAFF

j_gene: TRBJ1-5
abundance: .
v_gene: TRBV19
d_gene: .
CDR3nt: TGTGCCAGTAGTATGGTGGCAGGGGTTAGCAATCAGCCCCAGCATTTT
CDR3aa: CASSMVAGVSNQPQHF

j_gene: TRBJ2-1
abundance: .
v_gene: TRBV5-1
d_gene: .
CDR3nt: TGCGCCAGCAGCTTGGTACCCTTCGGCGCACCTGAGCAGTTCTTC
CDR3aa: CASSLVPFGAPEQFF

j_gene: TRBJ1-3
abundance: few
v_gene: TRBV5-1
d_gene: .
CDR3nt: TGCGCCAGCAGCCTCAGCCGCTCGTCTGGAAACACCATATATTTT
CDR3aa: CASSLSRSSGNTIYF

j_gene: TRBJ1-2
abundance: few
v_gene: TRBV6-5
d_gene: .
CDR3nt: TGTGCCAGCACCCGGACAGCGGAATATGGCTACACCTTC
CDR3aa: CASTRTAEYGYTF

j_gene: TRBJ2-7
abundance: .
v_gene: TRBV7-9
d_gene: TRBD2
CDR3nt: TGTGCCAGCAGCCTTCTAGCGGGAGGAGCCTACGAGCAGTACTTC
CDR3aa: CASSLLAGGAYEQYF

j_gene: TRBJ1-5
abundance: .
v_gene: TRBV6-5
d_gene: .
CDR3nt: TGTGCCAGCAGGGCCGGGACACTCAATCAGCCCCAGCATTTT
CDR3aa: CASRAGTLNQPQHF

j_gene: TRBJ2-2
abundance: .
v_gene: TRBV19
d_gene: .
CDR3nt: TGTGCCAGTAGTATACCAGGGGTGAACACCGGGGAGCTGTTTTTT
CDR3aa: CASSIPGVNTGELFF

j_gene: TRBJ2-7
abundance: few
v_gene: TRBV23-1
d_gene: .
CDR3nt: TGCGCCAGCAGCCCAACAGGGAACAACACCGCCTACGAGCAGTACTTC
CDR3aa: CASSPTGNNTAYEQYF

j_gene: TRBJ2-4
abundance: .
v_gene: TRBV18
d_gene: .
CDR3nt: TGTGCCAGCTCACCACTAGGAAAAAACATTCAGTACTTC
CDR3aa: CASSPLGKNIQYF

j_gene: TRBJ2-1
abundance: .
v_gene: TRBV9
d_gene: .
CDR3nt: TGTGCCAGCAGCGTAGTGGGAGGTGAGCAGTTCTTC
CDR3aa: CASSVVGGEQFF

j_gene: TRBJ1-5
abundance: few
v_gene: TRBV7-2
d_gene: TRBD1
CDR3nt: TGTGCCAGCAGCTTAAATTCAGGGGGGCGCCTCAATCAGCCCCAGCATTTT
CDR3aa: CASSLNSGGRLNQPQHF

j_gene: TRBJ1-2
abundance: once
v_gene: TRBV27
d_gene: .
CDR3nt: TGTGCCAGCTGGGGGAGGGGCCTCGTGTTCTATGGCTACACCTTC
CDR3aa: CASWGRGLVFYGYTF

j_gene: TRBJ2-1
abundance: .
v_gene: TRBV6-5
d_gene: TRBD2
CDR3nt: TGTGCCAGCACACGGACGGGGGGGGACAATGAGCAGTTCTTC
CDR3aa: CASTRTGGDNEQFF

j_gene: TRBJ2-3
abundance: .
v_gene: TRBV18
d_gene: TRBD1
CDR3nt: TGTGCCAGCTCACCCACAGGGGCCCCAGATACGCAGTATTTT
CDR3aa: CASSPTGAPDTQYF

j_gene: TRBJ1-4
abundance: few
v_gene: TRBV6-5
d_gene: .
CDR3nt: TGTGCCAGCAGTCCCCTTCCGGAGGGGGGAAAACTGTTTTTT
CDR3aa: CASSPLPEGGKLFF

j_gene: TRBJ1-2
abundance: few
v_gene: TRBV20-1
d_gene: .
CDR3nt: TGCAGTGCTAAAAACAACTATGGCTACACCTTC
CDR3aa: CSAKNNYGYTF